These 32 T cell receptor beta chains share one sample of origin, sequenced in a study of blood T cell repertoires in COVID-19. Sequencing used immunoSEQ multiplex PCR; TCRdb keeps in-frame clones, though not all of them. The sample consists of 250,000 to 350,000 clones, approximately 83% of them appearing once. The sequencing sample was made of PBMCs or T cells enriched from blood (not recorded which). All receptors derive from a young woman who had recovered from COVID-19.

The rearrangement joins TRBV19 to TRBJ1-3; D may be TRBD1 (6 bases). This CDR3 has 14 residues. Trimming pared 7 bases from V and 0 bases from J, leaving 10 bases between. CDR1 is LNHDA, CDR2 SQIVND, per germline (reference sequence). As DNA, the CDR3 is TGTGCCAGTACCCGGACAGCCTCTGGAAACACCATATATTTT. Translated: CASTRTASGNTIYF.

V is TRBV28 and J is TRBJ2-1, with TRBD2 matching over 7 bases. The germline V gene encodes CDR1 MDHEN and CDR2 SYDVKM. This CDR3 is 16 amino acids long. J lost 6 bases, V lost 6 bases, and 14 bases had no gene match. The CDR3 reads CASRPGTTREGNEQFF. In nucleotides, the CDR3 is TGTGCCAGCAGACCGGGGACGACTAGGGAGGGCAATGAGCAGTTCTTC.

This chain connects TRBV30 to TRBJ2-5, with 7 bases that match TRBD1. V was clipped by 2 bases and J by 2 bases; unmatched bases: 8. The CDR3 is made up of 15 amino acids. The germline gives CDR1 GTSNPN, CDR2 SVGIG (reference sequence). The chain's CDR3 is CAWSKGGRIQETQYF. The CDR3 DNA reads TGTGCCTGGAGTAAAGGGGGCCGGATACAAGAGACCCAGTACTTC.

The gene calls are TRBV28 and TRBJ1-2; 7 nucleotides agree with TRBD1. The germline CDR1 and CDR2 sequences are MDHEN and SYDVKM. J gave up 0 bases and V 3 bases, and 7 bases lay outside the gene matches. This CDR3 region has 16 residues. In DNA, the CDR3 is TGTGCCAGCAGTTTCCCCAGGGGGATAGCTAACTATGGCTACACCTTC. It translates to CASSFPRGIANYGYTF.

V and J are TRBV6-5 and TRBJ1-2; tentative D call: TRBD1 (5 bases). This CDR3 spans 14 amino acids. The V end was cut by 7 bases, the J end by 6 bases, with 18 bases between. Germline V gene data show CDR1 as MNHEY and CDR2 as SVGAGI. The CDR3 loop reads CASTPDKYRNGYTF. CDR3 bases: TGTGCCAGCACCCCGGACAAATATAGGAATGGCTACACCTTC.

J is TRBJ2-7 and V is TRBV7-9; maybe TRBD1 (5 bases). Deletions cut 1 base from V and 2 bases from J, with 15 bases between. Germline V gene sequence: CDR1 SEHNR, CDR2 FQNEAQ (reference sequence). The CDR3 contains 16 residues. CDR3 amino acids: CASSLVGKGNTYEQYF. Here the CDR3 DNA reads TGTGCCAGCAGCTTAGTCGGCAAGGGGAACACCTACGAGCAGTACTTC.

This sequence joins TRBV2 and TRBJ1-2; no firm D call. CDR1 is SNHLY and CDR2 is FYNNEI in the germline V gene. Trimming shortened V by 7 bases and J by 10 bases, and 13 bases separated the two germline ends. This CDR3 is built from 11 residues. CDR3 DNA sequence: TGTGCCAGCATGTCGGTGCGAGACTACACCTTC. Protein: CASMSVRDYTF.

The chain carries TRBV30 and TRBJ2-7; D is possibly TRBD1 (6 bases). CDR1 GTSNPN and CDR2 SVGIG come from the germline V gene (reference sequence). Trimming removed 2 bases at V and 2 bases at J, with 19 bases between. The length of the CDR3 is 16 residues. DNA of the CDR3: TGTGCCTGGAGTCCACTATCGGGACACATGGCCTACGAGCAGTACTTC. This encodes CAWSPLSGHMAYEQYF.

This chain uses TRBV28 with TRBJ1-3, with no clear D. CDR3 length equals 20 residues. V lost 6 bases to trimming and J lost 0 bases, with 27 bases between them. Germline V CDR1 and CDR2: MDHEN, SYDVKM. This chain's CDR3 is CASSPILEELPSRSGNTIYF. The CDR3 DNA reads TGTGCCAGCAGCCCGATATTGGAGGAATTACCGAGTCGCTCTGGAAACACCATATATTTT.

The chain combines TRBV29-1 with TRBJ1-1; 9 nucleotides agree with TRBD1. V lost 4 bases to trimming and J lost 5 bases; unmatched junction nucleotides: 8. Germline V gives CDR1 SQVTM, CDR2 ANQGSEA. This CDR3 has 14 amino acids. In DNA, the CDR3 is TGCAGCGTTGTCACGACAGGGGGGCGGACTGAAGCTTTCTTT. This translates into CSVVTTGGRTEAFF.

The rearrangement uses TRBV19 and TRBJ1-1; D call uncertain. CDR3 length: 15 residues. CDR1 and CDR2 (germline): LNHDA, SQIVND (reference sequence). Trimming shortened V by 3 bases and J by 1 base, and 12 bases separated the two germline ends. The CDR3 loop is CASSILESENTEAFF. As DNA, the CDR3 is TGTGCCAGTAGTATTTTGGAGTCCGAGAACACTGAAGCTTTCTTT.

This rearrangement joins TRBV5-4 to TRBJ1-1, with 8 bases fitting TRBD1. The CDR3 has 15 residues. Per the germline V gene, CDR1 is SGHNT and CDR2 is YYREEE (reference sequence). The junction had 9 bases not matched to a gene; V was cut back by 4 bases and J by 4 bases. CDR3 DNA sequence: TGTGCCAGCAGCCCGGACAGGGCTACTCGCACTGAAGCTTTCTTT. The encoded protein is CASSPDRATRTEAFF.

This chain uses TRBV13 with TRBJ1-1; D remains ambiguous. The germline V gene encodes CDR1 PRHDT and CDR2 FYEKMQ (reference sequence). The germline V and J ends were trimmed by 0 bases and 1 base, with 12 bases remaining between them. The CDR3 has 16 amino acids. CDR3 DNA: TGTGCCAGCAGCTTAGGCCCCGTGGAGGGGAACACTGAAGCTTTCTTT. Protein product: CASSLGPVEGNTEAFF.

With regard to this clone: One end of the junction does not line up with germline, which may come from a read error. J is TRBJ2-7 and V is TRBV25-1, with TRBD1 matching over 9 bases. The CDR3 has 12 residues. In germline, CDR1 is MGHDK, CDR2 SYGVNS. CDR3 sequence reads: CASSVRQGGLDF. CDR3 DNA: TGTGCCAGCAGTGTACGACAGGGGGGTTTGGACTTC.

The rearrangement links TRBV10-2 to TRBJ1-4; TRBD1 is a possible D gene (5 bases). The CDR3 spans 14 residues. Looked up from germline, CDR1 is WSHSY and CDR2 is SAAADI. Trimming left V 2 bases short and J 7 bases short, with 11 bases between. In DNA, the CDR3 is TGCGCCAGCAGTGAGGGGGGGGTCGGTGAAAAACTGTTTTTT. Translated: CASSEGGVGEKLFF.

The chain joins TRBV6-5 to TRBJ2-1, with 11 bases aligning to TRBD2. The trim removed 8 bases at V and 11 bases at J, leaving 14 bases unmatched. The germline gives CDR1 MNHEY, CDR2 SVGAGI. CDR3 length: 15 residues. The CDR3 sequence is CASGDSGGASLKQFF. The CDR3 nucleotides read TGTGCCAGCGGAGATAGCGGGGGGGCCTCCCTGAAGCAGTTCTTC.

This clone was recorded only once. The chain carries TRBV5-6 and TRBJ1-6; D remains ambiguous. Trimming removed 0 bases at V and 5 bases at J, with 6 bases between. The CDR3 consists of 14 residues. Germline loops: CDR1 SGHDT, CDR2 YYEEEE. The CDR3 sequence is CASSLAVDNSPLHF. CDR3 nucleotide sequence: TGTGCCAGCAGCTTGGCCGTCGATAATTCACCCCTCCACTTT.

The rearrangement links TRBV28 to TRBJ2-7, with 11 nucleotides matching TRBD2. The germline V gene encodes CDR1 MDHEN and CDR2 SYDVKM. The CDR3 has 16 amino acids. Losses at the gene ends were 4 bases for V and 4 bases for J; bases not matched to a gene: 9. The CDR3 here is CASSYNLIAGGYEQYF. As DNA, the CDR3 is TGTGCCAGCAGTTACAACCTAATAGCGGGAGGGTACGAGCAGTACTTC. The full variable domain, in which reference TRBV28 and TRBJ2-7 provide the parts outside the CDR3, is DVKVTQSSRYLVKRTGEKVFLECVQDMDHENMFWYRQDPGLGLRLIYFSYDVKMKEKGDIPEGYSVSREKKERFSLILESASTNQTSMYLCASSYNLIAGGYEQYFGPGTRLTVT.

The chain is built from TRBV7-9 and TRBJ2-6, with D maybe TRBD1 (5 bases). The CDR3 spans 16 residues. V was pared by 5 bases and J by 4 bases, with 15 bases between. From germline, CDR1 is SEHNR and CDR2 FQNEAQ (reference sequence). CDR3 amino acids: CASSPGHLRGANVLTF. DNA of the CDR3: TGTGCCAGCAGCCCTGGACATCTGCGGGGGGCCAACGTCCTGACTTTC.

V and J are TRBV27 and TRBJ2-1; 12 bases are a match to TRBD1. Per germline, CDR1 MNHEY and CDR2 SMNVEV (reference sequence). After removal of 3 bases from V and 7 bases from J, the junction contained 4 bases not matched to a gene. The length of the CDR3 is 15 residues. The CDR3 DNA follows: TGTGCCAGCAGTTTGCCGGGACAGGGGGCAAATGAGCAGTTCTTC. Protein product: CASSLPGQGANEQFF.

J is TRBJ1-2 and V is TRBV13; D perhaps matches TRBD1 (5 bases). Deletions cut 5 bases from V and 5 bases from J, with 15 bases between. The CDR3 sequence is 14 residues long. Per the germline V gene, CDR1 is PRHDT and CDR2 is FYEKMQ (reference sequence). DNA of the CDR3: TGTGCCAGCAGCCCCGGGGGAGGATCATATGGCTACACCTTC. Protein product: CASSPGGGSYGYTF.

The rearrangement uses TRBV4-1 and TRBJ2-2; 8 bases map to TRBD1. This CDR3 comprises 12 residues. CDR1 is MGHRA, CDR2 YSYEKL, per germline. With V trimmed by 3 bases and J by 14 bases, 5 bases remained unmatched. In DNA, the CDR3 is TGCGCCAGCAGCCAGGACAGGGTCGCTCTGTTTTTT. This translates into CASSQDRVALFF.

This clone was detected once. The chain joins TRBV5-6 to TRBJ1-2; tentative D call: TRBD1 (5 bases). The V gene's germline CDR1 is SGHDT and CDR2 YYEEEE. The CDR3 covers 13 residues. The ends were cut back, 4 bases at V and 2 bases at J, with 9 bases in the middle. CDR3 loop: CASSTGGNYGYTF. In nucleotides, the CDR3 is TGTGCCAGCAGCACCGGGGGAAACTATGGCTACACCTTC.

The chain recombines TRBV5-6 with TRBJ2-3; TRBD2 aligns across 8 bases. The CDR3 runs to 19 residues. In germline, CDR1 is SGHDT, CDR2 YYEEEE. The V segment lost 4 bases and the J segment 0 bases; nucleotides outside the gene matches: 16. CDR3 nucleotides: TGTGCCAGCAGCCCGCGCCCGGGACTAGAGACGTCAAGCACAGATACGCAGTATTTT. This sequence encodes CASSPRPGLETSSTDTQYF. Looking up the rest from reference TRBV5-6 and TRBJ2-3 gives the full variable domain: DAGVTQSPTHLIKTRGQQVTLRCSPKSGHDTVSWYQQALGQGPQFIFQYYEEEERQRGNFPDRFSGHQFPNYSSELNVNALLLGDSALYLCASSPRPGLETSSTDTQYFGPGTRLTVL.

V and J are TRBV2 and TRBJ2-7, with TRBD1 matching over 10 bases. The V and J ends lost 3 bases and 6 bases, in that order; junction bases with no gene match: 5. CDR1 and CDR2 (germline): SNHLY, FYNNEI. The CDR3 has 14 amino acids. CDR3: CASSEGTGDTEQYF. For the CDR3, the DNA is TGTGCCAGCAGTGAGGGGACAGGGGATACCGAGCAGTACTTC.

The J gene is TRBJ1-2, the V gene TRBV19; possible D gene TRBD1, 6 bases. Trimming stripped 9 bases from V and 5 bases from J, with 25 bases between. Looked up from germline, CDR1 is LNHDA and CDR2 is SQIVND (reference sequence). The CDR3 length is 16 residues. CDR3 sequence (DNA): TGTGCCAGCTCACCGACAGGACGCCTCCCTCTTTATGGCTACACCTTC. This translates into CASSPTGRLPLYGYTF. The full variable domain, with the rest looked up from reference TRBV19 and TRBJ1-2, is DGGITQSPKYLFRKEGQNVTLSCEQNLNHDAMYWYRQDPGQGLRLIYYSQIVNDFQKGDIAEGYSVSREKKESFPLTVTSAQKNPTAFYLCASSPTGRLPLYGYTFGSGTRLTVV.

J is TRBJ2-7 and V is TRBV7-9; D gene ambiguous. This CDR3 comprises 14 residues. Trimming shortened V by 3 bases and J by 3 bases, and 12 bases separated the two germline ends. Germline CDR1 is SEHNR and CDR2 is FQNEAQ (reference sequence). Here the CDR3 reads CASSLVGAGYEQYF. CDR3 nucleotides: TGTGCCAGCAGCTTGGTTGGAGCCGGCTACGAGCAGTACTTC.

The chain is built from TRBV14 and TRBJ1-6, with 9 positions matching TRBD1. Trimming at V came to 4 bases and at J to 6 bases, leaving 10 bases not matched to a gene. CDR1 is SGHDN and CDR2 is FVKESK in the germline V gene. The CDR3 sequence is 17 residues long. The CDR3 loop reads CASSPDRGPLTNSPLHF. CDR3 coding DNA: TGTGCCAGCAGCCCGGACAGGGGCCCCCTTACTAATTCACCCCTCCACTTT.

This clone has only one observation. The chain couples TRBV5-6 to TRBJ1-2, with a tentative D call TRBD1 (5 bases). This CDR3 is built from 18 residues. Trimming left V 4 bases short and J 0 bases short, with 22 bases between. Germline CDR1 is SGHDT and CDR2 is YYEEEE. The CDR3, as DNA: TGTGCCAGCAGCCCTGGGGTCAAAGAGATAGGGGCTAACTATGGCTACACCTTC. It yields the protein CASSPGVKEIGANYGYTF.

J is TRBJ2-5 and V is TRBV5-4; D not certain. The CDR3 totals 12 residues. The V end was cut by 2 bases, the J end by 2 bases, with 4 bases between. Germline V gene lookup returns CDR1 SGHNT and CDR2 YYREEE (reference sequence). The CDR3 sequence: CASSFSQETQYF. Here the CDR3 DNA reads TGTGCCAGCAGCTTTTCTCAAGAGACCCAGTACTTC. The variable domain in full, completed from reference TRBV5-4 and TRBJ2-5, reads ETGVTQSPTHLIKTRGQQVTLRCSSQSGHNTVSWYQQALGQGPQFIFQYYREEENGRGNFPPRFSGLQFPNYSSELNVNALELDDSALYLCASSFSQETQYFGPGTRLLVL.

The J gene is TRBJ1-4, the V gene TRBV29-1; 8 positions match TRBD1. V was pared by 6 bases and J by 12 bases, with 12 bases of the junction left unmatched. There are 13 residues in the CDR3. Germline loops: CDR1 SQVTM, CDR2 ANQGSEA. CDR3: CSVAGTGPGELFF. CDR3 in DNA: TGCAGCGTCGCCGGGACAGGTCCTGGGGAACTGTTTTTT.

This clone has more than one count but fewer than ten. The chain carries TRBV29-1 and TRBJ2-7; TRBD1 is a possible D gene (5 bases). Germline V CDR1 and CDR2: SQVTM, ANQGSEA. This CDR3 has 12 residues. V was cut by 3 bases and J by 5 bases, with 11 bases left in between. CDR3 bases: TGCAGCGTTGAGGGGCCCTCGGACGAGCAGTACTTC. Protein sequence: CSVEGPSDEQYF.